Below, 13 T cell receptor beta chains from the same sample are listed, as sequenced in a study of cytomegalovirus exposure and HLA in healthy donors. The PCR was carried out with 60 Vbeta primers and 13 Jbeta primers. TCRdb's copy holds only in-frame clones and misses some; the assay was immunoSEQ multiplex PCR. The table lists fewer than 200,000 clones. The sample was PBMCs. Receptor source: a man aged 30 to 39 in good health and CMV-seronegative.

This chain uses TRBV4-2 with TRBJ2-5; TRBD1 aligns across 9 bases. Losses at the gene ends were 1 base for V and 2 bases for J; bases not matched to a gene: 2. CDR1 and CDR2 from the germline V gene are LGHNA and YNFKEQ. The CDR3 extends over 15 amino acids. CDR3 nucleotides: TGTGCCAGCAGCCAAGTGGGGACAGGGCAAGAGACCCAGTACTTC. This codes for CASSQVGTGQETQYF.

The chain uses TRBV29-1 and TRBJ2-5; 11 nucleotides line up with TRBD1. The last part of the DNA fits TRBJ2-7 better; the J call may be wrong. Germline lookup yields CDR1 SQVTM and CDR2 ANQGSEA. This CDR3 comprises 14 residues. Here the CDR3 DNA reads TGCAGCGTGGGGCCGGGACAGGGGGAATACGAGCAGTACTTC. It codes for CSVGPGQGEYEQYF.

The chain links TRBV27 to TRBJ2-1; 10 bases align to TRBD2. Germline CDR1 MNHEY, CDR2 SMNVEV (reference sequence). The CDR3 runs 16 residues. The V gene end was trimmed by 7 bases and the J gene end by 2 bases; junction bases not matched to a gene: 8. CDR3 sequence (DNA): TGTGCCAGCACCACCTCACTAGCGGGACCCTACAATGAGCAGTTCTTC. The encoded protein is CASTTSLAGPYNEQFF.

The chain carries TRBV4-1 and TRBJ1-1; 7 nucleotides match TRBD1. The CDR3 covers 15 residues. The J segment lost 0 bases and the V segment lost 3 bases, leaving 4 bases of the junction unmatched. Germline V gene lookup returns CDR1 MGHRA and CDR2 YSYEKL. CDR3 sequence (DNA): TGCGCCAGCAGCCACGGACAGGCCATGAACACTGAAGCTTTCTTT. This codes for CASSHGQAMNTEAFF.

The genes are TRBV7-8 and TRBJ1-5; the D is unclear. The length of the CDR3 is 14 residues. V was cut by 1 base and J by 8 bases, with 12 bases left in between. CDR1 and CDR2 from the germline V gene are SGHVS and FQNEAQ. CDR3 bases: TGTGCCAGCAGCTTAGGCGGGGTTAAGGAGCCCCAGCATTTT. This sequence encodes CASSLGGVKEPQHF.

This chain connects TRBV10-2 to TRBJ2-7; no firm D call. V was shortened by 4 bases and J by 3 bases, with 7 bases between the two germline ends. The germline V gene has CDR1 WSHSY and CDR2 SAAADI. The CDR3 totals 12 residues. CDR3 loop: CASSVASYEQYF. The CDR3 bases are TGCGCCAGCAGTGTGGCCAGCTACGAGCAGTACTTC.

This chain uses TRBV30 with TRBJ2-7; 10 positions match TRBD1. The V gene end was trimmed by 2 bases and the J gene end by 2 bases; junction bases not matched to a gene: 6. The V gene's germline CDR1 is GTSNPN and CDR2 SVGIG (reference sequence). There are 15 residues in the CDR3. CDR3 loop: CAWSTPGTGAYEQYF. The DNA for the CDR3 is TGTGCCTGGAGTACCCCCGGGACAGGGGCCTACGAGCAGTACTTC.

In nucleotides, the CDR3 is TGTGCCTGGAGCCTAGCGGGCACAGATACGCAGTATTTT. It specifies CAWSLAGTDTQYF. The chain combines TRBV30 with TRBJ2-3, with 7 bases matching TRBD2. From germline, CDR1 is GTSNPN and CDR2 SVGIG (reference sequence). This CDR3 is built from 13 residues. V was clipped by 3 bases and J by 1 base; unmatched bases: 1.

J is TRBJ2-5 and V is TRBV28, with 7 bases fitting TRBD2. The last part of the DNA fits TRBJ2-7 better; the J call may be wrong. This CDR3 contains 12 residues. Germline V CDR1 and CDR2: MDHEN, SYDVKM. The CDR3 protein is CASSGGSYEQYF. The CDR3 DNA follows: TGTGCCAGCTCGGGGGGCTCCTACGAGCAGTACTTC.

The chain joins TRBV5-6 to TRBJ1-1; perhaps TRBD1 as D (6 bases). Trimming pared 6 bases from V and 4 bases from J, leaving 13 bases between. This CDR3 comprises 13 residues. Germline V gene lookup returns CDR1 SGHDT and CDR2 YYEEEE. CDR3: CASNRRGGTEAFF. CDR3 nucleotides: TGTGCCAGCAACCGGAGGGGGGGCACTGAAGCTTTCTTT.

This chain joins TRBV7-9 and TRBJ1-1; D not certain. The germline gives CDR1 SEHNR, CDR2 FQNEAQ (reference sequence). Between the trimmed V and J ends, which lost 5 bases and 5 bases, there was a span of 12 bases. This CDR3 region has 13 residues. The CDR3 nucleotides are TGTGCCAGCAGCCTCGGGTGGAAGACTGAAGCTTTCTTT. Translation gives CASSLGWKTEAFF.

As DNA, the CDR3 is TGTGCCAGCATCCGACAGGGGACAATGAACACTGAAGCTTTCTTT. Translation gives CASIRQGTMNTEAFF. The chain recombines TRBV7-9 with TRBJ1-1; TRBD1 agrees at 8 bases. The CDR3 covers 15 residues. The V gene end was trimmed by 7 bases and the J gene end by 0 bases; junction bases not matched to a gene: 7. The germline gives CDR1 SEHNR, CDR2 FQNEAQ (reference sequence).

This chain connects TRBV10-3 to TRBJ1-4; 7 bases line up with TRBD1. This CDR3 has 14 amino acids. With 4 bases clipped from V and 4 bases from J, the junction kept 3 bases outside the gene matches. Germline V gene sequence: CDR1 ENHRY, CDR2 SYGVKD. The DNA of the CDR3 is TGTGCCATCAGTGGGGACAGCCTTAATGAAAAACTGTTTTTT. Translation gives CAISGDSLNEKLFF.